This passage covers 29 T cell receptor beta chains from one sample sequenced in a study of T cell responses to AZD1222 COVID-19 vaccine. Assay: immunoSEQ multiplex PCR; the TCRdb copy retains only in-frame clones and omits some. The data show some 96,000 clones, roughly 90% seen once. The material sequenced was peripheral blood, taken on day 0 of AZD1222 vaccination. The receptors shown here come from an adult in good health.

CDR3: CASSLDRLAGDNEQFF. DNA for the CDR3: TGCGCCAGCAGCTTGGATAGACTAGCGGGAGACAATGAGCAGTTCTTC. This chain links TRBV5-1 with TRBJ2-1; 12 nucleotides agree with TRBD2. The V gene end was trimmed by 0 bases and the J gene end by 5 bases; junction bases not matched to a gene: 3. The germline gives CDR1 SGHRS, CDR2 YFSETQ. The CDR3 runs 16 residues.

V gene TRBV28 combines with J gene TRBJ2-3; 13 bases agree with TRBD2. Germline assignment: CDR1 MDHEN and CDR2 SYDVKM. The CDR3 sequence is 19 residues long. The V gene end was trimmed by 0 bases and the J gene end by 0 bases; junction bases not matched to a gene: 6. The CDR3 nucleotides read TGTGCCAGCAGTTTATGGGGACAGGGACTAGCGGGAAGCACAGATACGCAGTATTTT. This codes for CASSLWGQGLAGSTDTQYF.

CDR3 nucleotides: TGTGCCAGCAGTGAGACCAAAAACATTCAGTACTTC. Its protein is CASSETKNIQYF. The rearrangement links TRBV25-1 to TRBJ2-4; D is ambiguous. Germline CDR1 and CDR2: MGHDK and SYGVNS. The CDR3 runs to 12 residues. Between the trimmed V and J ends, which lost 3 bases and 2 bases, there was a span of 2 bases.

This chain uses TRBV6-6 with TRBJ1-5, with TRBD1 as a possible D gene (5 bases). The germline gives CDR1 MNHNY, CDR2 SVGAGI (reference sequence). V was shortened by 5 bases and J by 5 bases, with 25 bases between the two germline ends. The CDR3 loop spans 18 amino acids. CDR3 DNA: TGTGCCAGCAGTCAAAGACCCGGGACGAGTGTAGGGGATCAGCCCCAGCATTTT. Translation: CASSQRPGTSVGDQPQHF.

The CDR3 DNA reads as TGTGCCAGCAGCCAAGGGGCGGGGGCCCGGGAGCAGTACTTC. Its protein product is CASSQGAGAREQYF. This chain joins TRBV3-1 (or the pseudogene TRBV3-2) and TRBJ2-7, with TRBD2 as a possible D gene (7 bases). The V end lost 1 base, the J end lost 7 bases, and 14 bases lay between the germline ends. Per germline, CDR1 LGHDT and CDR2 YNNKEL (reference sequence). The CDR3 is 14 residues long.

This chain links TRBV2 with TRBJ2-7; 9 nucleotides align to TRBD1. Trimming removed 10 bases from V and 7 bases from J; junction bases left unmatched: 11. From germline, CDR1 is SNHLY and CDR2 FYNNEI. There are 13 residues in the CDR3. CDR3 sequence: CAIRTGEIREQYF. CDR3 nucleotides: TGTGCCATCCGGACAGGGGAGATTAGGGAGCAGTACTTC.

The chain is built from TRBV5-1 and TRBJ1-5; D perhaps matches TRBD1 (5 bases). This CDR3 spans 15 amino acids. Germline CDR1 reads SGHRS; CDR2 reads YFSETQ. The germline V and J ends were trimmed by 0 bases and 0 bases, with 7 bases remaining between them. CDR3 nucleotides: TGCGCCAGCAGCTTGGAGGGGAATAGCAATCAGCCCCAGCATTTT. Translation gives CASSLEGNSNQPQHF. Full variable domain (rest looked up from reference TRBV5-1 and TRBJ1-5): KAGVTQTPRYLIKTRGQQVTLSCSPISGHRSVSWYQQTPGQGLQFLFEYFSETQRNKGNFPGRFSGRQFSNSRSEMNVSTLELGDSALYLCASSLEGNSNQPQHFGDGTRLSIL.

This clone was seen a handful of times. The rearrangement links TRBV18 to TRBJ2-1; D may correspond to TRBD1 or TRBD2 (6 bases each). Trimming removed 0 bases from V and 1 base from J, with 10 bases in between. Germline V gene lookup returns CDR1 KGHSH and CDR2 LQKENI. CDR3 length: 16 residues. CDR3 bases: TGTGCCAGCTCACCACCTAGGGGGGAGTCCTACAATGAGCAGTTCTTC. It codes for CASSPPRGESYNEQFF.

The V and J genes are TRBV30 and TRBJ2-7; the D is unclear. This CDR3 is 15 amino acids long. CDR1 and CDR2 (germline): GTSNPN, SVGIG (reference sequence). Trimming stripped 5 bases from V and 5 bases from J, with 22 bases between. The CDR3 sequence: CAWGISELDGHEQYF. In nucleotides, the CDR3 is TGTGCCTGGGGAATCTCGGAGCTAGACGGGCACGAGCAGTACTTC.

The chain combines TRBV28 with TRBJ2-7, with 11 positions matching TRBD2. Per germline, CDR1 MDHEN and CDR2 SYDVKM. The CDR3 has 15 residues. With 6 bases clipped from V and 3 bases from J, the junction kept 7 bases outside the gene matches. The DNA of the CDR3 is TGTGCCAGCAGGGATGGGACTAGCGGAGGCTACGAGCAGTACTTC. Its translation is CASRDGTSGGYEQYF.

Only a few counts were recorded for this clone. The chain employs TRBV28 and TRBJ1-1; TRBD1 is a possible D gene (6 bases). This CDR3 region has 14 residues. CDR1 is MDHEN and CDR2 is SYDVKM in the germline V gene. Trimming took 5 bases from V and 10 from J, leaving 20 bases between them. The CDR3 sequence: CASSTLQGGLAAFF. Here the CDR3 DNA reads TGTGCCAGCAGTACCTTACAGGGTGGGCTGGCAGCTTTCTTT.

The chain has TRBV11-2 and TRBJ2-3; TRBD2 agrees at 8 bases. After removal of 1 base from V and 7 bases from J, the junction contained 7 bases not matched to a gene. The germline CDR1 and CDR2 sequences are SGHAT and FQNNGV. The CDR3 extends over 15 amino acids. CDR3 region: CASSLVAGGSHTQYF. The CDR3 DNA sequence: TGTGCCAGCAGCTTAGTGGCGGGAGGTTCCCATACGCAGTATTTT.

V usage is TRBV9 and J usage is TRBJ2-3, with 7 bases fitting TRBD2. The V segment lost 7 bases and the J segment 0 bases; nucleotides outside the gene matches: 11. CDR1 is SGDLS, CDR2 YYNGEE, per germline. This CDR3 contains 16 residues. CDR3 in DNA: TGTGCCAGCGGGCGGCGGGAGACATCTAGCACAGATACGCAGTATTTT. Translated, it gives CASGRRETSSTDTQYF.

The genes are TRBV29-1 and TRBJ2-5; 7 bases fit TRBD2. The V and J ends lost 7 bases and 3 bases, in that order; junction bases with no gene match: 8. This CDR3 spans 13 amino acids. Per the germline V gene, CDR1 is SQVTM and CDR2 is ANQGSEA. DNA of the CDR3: TGCAGCGCCTTACCGGGAGGCAAAGAGACCCAGTACTTC. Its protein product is CSALPGGKETQYF.

The chain's CDR3 is CASSSQGWNSPLHF. CDR3 sequence (DNA): TGTGCCAGCAGTTCCCAGGGGTGGAATTCACCCCTCCACTTT. The J gene is TRBJ1-6, the V gene TRBV27; the D gene is possibly TRBD1 (6 bases). V was clipped by 4 bases and J by 7 bases, with 11 bases between them. Germline V CDR1 and CDR2: MNHEY, SMNVEV (reference sequence). The CDR3 is 14 residues long.

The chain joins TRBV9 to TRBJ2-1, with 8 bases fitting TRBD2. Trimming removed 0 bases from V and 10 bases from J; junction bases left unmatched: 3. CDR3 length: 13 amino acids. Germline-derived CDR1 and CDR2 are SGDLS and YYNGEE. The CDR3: CASSVAGGVEQFF. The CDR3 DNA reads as TGTGCCAGCAGCGTAGCCGGGGGGGTGGAGCAGTTCTTC. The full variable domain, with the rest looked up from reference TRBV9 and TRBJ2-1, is DSGVTQTPKHLITATGQRVTLRCSPRSGDLSVYWYQQSLDQGLQFLIQYYNGEERAKGNILERFSAQQFPDLHSELNLSSLELGDSALYFCASSVAGGVEQFFGPGTRLTVL.

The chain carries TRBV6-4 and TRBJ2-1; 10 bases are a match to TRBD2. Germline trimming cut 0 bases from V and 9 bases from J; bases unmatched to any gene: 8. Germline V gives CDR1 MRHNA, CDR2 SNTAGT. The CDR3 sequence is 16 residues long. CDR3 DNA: TGTGCCAGCAGTGACTCATCTAGCGGGAGTAGCAGTGAGCAGTTCTTC. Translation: CASSDSSSGSSSEQFF.

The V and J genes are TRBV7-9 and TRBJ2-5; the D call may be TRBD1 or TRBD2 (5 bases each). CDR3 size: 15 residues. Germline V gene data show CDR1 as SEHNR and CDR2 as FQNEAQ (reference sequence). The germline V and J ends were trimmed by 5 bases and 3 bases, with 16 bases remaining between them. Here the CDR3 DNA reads TGTGCCAGCAGCCGCGGGTGGGGGAGTGAAGAGACCCAGTACTTC. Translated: CASSRGWGSEETQYF.

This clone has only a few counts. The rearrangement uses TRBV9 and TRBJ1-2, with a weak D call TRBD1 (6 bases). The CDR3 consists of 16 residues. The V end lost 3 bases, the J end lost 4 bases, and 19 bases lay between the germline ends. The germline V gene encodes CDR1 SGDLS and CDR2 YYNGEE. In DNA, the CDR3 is TGTGCCAGCAGCGCCGCGGGGGGGGCGGGTGGCTATGGCTACACCTTC. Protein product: CASSAAGGAGGYGYTF.

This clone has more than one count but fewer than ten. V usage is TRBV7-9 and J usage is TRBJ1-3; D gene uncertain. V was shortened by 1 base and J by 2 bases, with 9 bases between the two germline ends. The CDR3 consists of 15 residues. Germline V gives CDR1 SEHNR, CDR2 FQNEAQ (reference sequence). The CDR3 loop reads CASSLDQATGNTIYF. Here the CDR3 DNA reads TGTGCCAGCAGCTTAGATCAAGCGACTGGAAACACCATATATTTT.

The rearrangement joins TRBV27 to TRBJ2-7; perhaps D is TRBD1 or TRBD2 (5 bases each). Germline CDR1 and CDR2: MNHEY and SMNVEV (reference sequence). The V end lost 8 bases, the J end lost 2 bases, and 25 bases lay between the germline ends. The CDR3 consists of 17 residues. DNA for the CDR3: TGTGCCAGCGGCCCCGACACTGGACATGGGAGCCCCTACGAGCAGTACTTC. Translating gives CASGPDTGHGSPYEQYF.

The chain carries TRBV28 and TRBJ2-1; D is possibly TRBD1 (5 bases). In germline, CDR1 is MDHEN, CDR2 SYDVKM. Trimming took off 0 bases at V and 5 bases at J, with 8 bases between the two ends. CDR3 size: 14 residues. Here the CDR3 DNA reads TGTGCCAGCAGTTTATGGGAAGGGGACAATGAGCAGTTCTTC. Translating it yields CASSLWEGDNEQFF.

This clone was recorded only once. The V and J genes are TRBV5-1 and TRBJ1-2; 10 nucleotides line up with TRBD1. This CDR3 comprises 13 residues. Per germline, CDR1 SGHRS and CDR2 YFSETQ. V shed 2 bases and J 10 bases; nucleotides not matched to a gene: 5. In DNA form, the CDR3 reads TGCGCCAGCAGCTTCGGGACAGGGGCCTTCTACACCTTC. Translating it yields CASSFGTGAFYTF.

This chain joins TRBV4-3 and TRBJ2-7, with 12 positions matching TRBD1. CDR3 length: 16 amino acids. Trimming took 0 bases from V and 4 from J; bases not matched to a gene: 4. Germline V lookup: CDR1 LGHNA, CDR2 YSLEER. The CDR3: CASSQDPGQGAYEQYF. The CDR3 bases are TGCGCCAGCAGCCAAGATCCGGGACAGGGGGCTTACGAGCAGTACTTC.

In nucleotides, the CDR3 is TGTGCCAGCAGCTTAGCGGGACAGCTGAATGAAAAACTGTTTTTT. Encoded protein: CASSLAGQLNEKLFF. V is TRBV7-9 and J is TRBJ1-4; 7 bases fit TRBD1. CDR1 is SEHNR, CDR2 FQNEAQ, per germline (reference sequence). V lost 0 bases to trimming and J lost 5 bases; unmatched junction nucleotides: 3. The CDR3 consists of 15 residues.

Here the CDR3 DNA reads TGTGCCAGCAGCAAGGCGGGACCTCCCTTCCATGAGCAGTTCTTC. Translation gives CASSKAGPPFHEQFF. The V gene is TRBV7-9, the J gene TRBJ2-1, with a tentative D call TRBD2 (6 bases). Germline V lookup: CDR1 SEHNR, CDR2 FQNEAQ (reference sequence). This CDR3 comprises 15 residues. V gave up 5 bases and J gave up 8 bases, with 19 bases separating them.

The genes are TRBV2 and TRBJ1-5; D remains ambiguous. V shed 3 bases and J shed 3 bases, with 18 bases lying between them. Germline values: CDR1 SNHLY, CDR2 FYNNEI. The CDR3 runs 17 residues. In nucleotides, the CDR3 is TGTGCCAGCAGTGAGGAACACAAATCGCTTTTCAATCAGCCCCAGCATTTT. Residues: CASSEEHKSLFNQPQHF.

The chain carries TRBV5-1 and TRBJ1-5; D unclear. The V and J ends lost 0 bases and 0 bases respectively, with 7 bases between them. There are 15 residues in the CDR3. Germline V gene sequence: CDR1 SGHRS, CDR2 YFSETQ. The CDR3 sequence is CASSLGWNSNQPQHF. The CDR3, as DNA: TGCGCCAGCAGCTTGGGGTGGAATAGCAATCAGCCCCAGCATTTT.

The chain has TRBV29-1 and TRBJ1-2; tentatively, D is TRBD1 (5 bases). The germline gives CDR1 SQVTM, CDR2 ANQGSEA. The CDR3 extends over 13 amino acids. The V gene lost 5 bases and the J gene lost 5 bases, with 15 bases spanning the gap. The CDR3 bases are TGCAGCGTTAAAGGTGGGCAGGGTTATGGCTACACCTTC. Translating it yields CSVKGGQGYGYTF.